The text below deals with one TCR beta chain. The sample holds a few counts of this clonotype. There is no known antigen for this receptor. No qualities accompany the bases; no much larger clone lies one base away. The library came from PCR. TCRdb names NextSeq 500 as the instrument used. Bulk TCR libraries were prepared as previously described, using TCR primers listed in Table S5. Total RNA was purified with the Qiagen AllPrep DNA/RNA kit. Before any analysis, reads coming from multiple sequencing runs of the same library were combined into one pool. The original methods were these. Reads were retained only if the reads had an exact TCR constant sequence, and the retained reads were trimmed to 150 nt and grouped according to their 12-nt molecular barcodes. Reads inside each barcode group were sub-clustered using a 15% Levenshtein threshold, and a quality-weighted consensus sequence was constructed for each RNA molecule. Non-functional sequences were removed, as were lower-count sequences one edit away from another. Based on fitting two negative binomial distributions, any barcode sub-cluster with under 20% of the maximum read count was discarded. The public reads were reanalyzed by TCRdb: fastp trimming at Q25, MiXCR alignment, in-frame beta chains only. Rows with one shared CDR3 protein collapse into an entry with the most common genes and DNA. TCRdb, not the authors, supplied the V and J calls. The sample data list over 550,000 distinct CDR3 sequences, and 25% of these were observed just once. The ten top clones hold about 0.8% of the sample.

Libraries of naive CD8 T cells were generated from roughly 20,000 to 1,000,000 sorted cells, with 10%, 30% or 50% of the purified RNA used. On a BD FACSAria II, naive CD8 T cells were FACS-sorted as CD8+CD4-CCR7+CD45RA+ and collected into RLT Plus buffer. Detection sensitivity was tested by spiking Jurkat RNA equal to fewer than twelve TCR copies' worth into samples containing about 19,000-1,000,000 naive CD8 T cells. CD8 T cells were enriched with RosetteSep CD8+ T Cell Enrichment Cocktail and Ficoll-Paque, followed by ACK red cell lysis. Looking up the germline V gene yields CDR1 SGHRS and CDR2 YFSETQ. The V end loses 4 bases and the J end loses 2 bases, and a stretch of 19 bases separates them. From its cysteine to its phenylalanine, the CDR3 spans 16 amino acids. The CDR3 DNA has 48 bases and is translated from base 1. This sample is part of a study of molecular identifiers for immune sequencing clone quantification (dated by TCRdb to 2017 to 2018). Context from the whole study: For a replicate experiment, RNA from roughly 20,000 or 100,000 naive CD8 T cells was divided into five aliquots, and four of the five aliquots were sequenced. This methods study used CD8 T cells to benchmark TCR RNA copy counting and molecular-identifier clustering-based TCR repertoire sequencing (MIDCIRS). Findings and caveats that apply to the study as a whole: When barcode sub-clustering was not used, chimeric consensus sequences inflated TCR diversity, with chimeras reaching as high as 47%. Modeling estimated 2.5 to 3.5 recovered TCR RNA copies per cell, compared with about 10 by digital PCR, which implies roughly 29% capture efficiency. Spiked-in Jurkat TCR RNA equal to a single cell's worth was reported to be detectable even within 1,200,000 naive CD8 T cells. In CMV-specific effector cells, clones with more than 20 RNA copies contained over 97% of molecules, whereas in naive cells such clones contained under 1% of molecules. The naive libraries included spiked-in Jurkat TCR RNA (10 copies' worth), and this RNA is not part of the donor repertoire. The sizes of highly expanded clones could end up underestimated when identical TCR molecules share a barcode.

The sample comprised naive CD8+ T cells from blood, with Jurkat cell RNA spiked in. The sample's cell subset or site label, in plain terms: FACS-sorted CD8+CD4-CCR7+CD45RA+ naive T cells. This receptor was taken from a human donor in good health. Some libraries in this study had Jurkat cell RNA spiked in. The rearranged chain carries TRBV5-1 and TRBJ2-7; a tentative D match to TRBD1 spans 5 bases. Here is the DNA: TGCGCCAGCAGCACAGGATTTAATCCCCCCACCTACGAGCAGTACTTC. It translates to CASSTGFNPPTYEQYF.